This record looks at one T cell receptor beta chain sequence and its context. Its antigen is unidentified. Up to about 2 ug genomic DNA was used for TCRB CDR3 amplification. The PCR used 60 V beta and 13 J beta primers. Profiled with immunoSEQ multiplex PCR; TCRdb holds only in-frame clones, not every one. This sample carries fewer than 100,000 clones, 86% of them seen once, and the ten largest clones take around a sixth. The data are from a study of glioma-infiltrating T cells after dendritic cell vaccination. Study conclusions and caveats: Only a small number of patients had complete blood and tumor samples.

The sequence was obtained from a human donor with glioblastoma. Material: blood, obtained before dendritic cell vaccination.

CDR3 DNA: TGTGCCAGCAGTGGCCAGCGGGGGAGCTCCTACAATGAGCAGTTCTTC. Its protein is CASSGQRGSSYNEQFF. This chain connects TRBV2 to TRBJ2-1; TRBD2 agrees at 8 bases. Trimming removed 4 bases from V and 0 bases from J; junction bases left unmatched: 5. Germline CDR1 and CDR2: SNHLY and FYNNEI. There are 16 residues in the CDR3.